The entry that follows covers one T cell receptor (beta chain) sequence. Its target is unknown. This specimen comes from a study of cytomegalovirus exposure and HLA in healthy donors. Germline V gives CDR1 GTSNPN, CDR2 SVGIG (reference sequence). The CDR3 totals 12 residues. Deletions cut 2 bases from V and 8 bases from J, with 12 bases between. Study-level findings and limits: In vitro checks showed that three CMV-associated chains really do target CMV antigens. Indistinguishability led to the exclusion of some V segments, TRBV6-2 and TRBV6-3 included.

The PCR contained 60 Vbeta and 13 Jbeta primers. Clones were read by immunoSEQ multiplex PCR, and TCRdb kept only the in-frame ones, dropping some. The repertoire includes 80,000 to 130,000 clones, about three quarters of them detected once, and 12% to 15% sits in the top ten. The receptor was derived from a male donor in good health and CMV-seropositive. This chain joins TRBV30 and TRBJ1-2; TRBD1 might be the D (6 bases). Sequencing input: PBMCs. CDR3 residues: CAWSRDTEGYTF. The CDR3 nucleotides are TGTGCCTGGAGTCGGGACACAGAAGGCTACACCTTC.